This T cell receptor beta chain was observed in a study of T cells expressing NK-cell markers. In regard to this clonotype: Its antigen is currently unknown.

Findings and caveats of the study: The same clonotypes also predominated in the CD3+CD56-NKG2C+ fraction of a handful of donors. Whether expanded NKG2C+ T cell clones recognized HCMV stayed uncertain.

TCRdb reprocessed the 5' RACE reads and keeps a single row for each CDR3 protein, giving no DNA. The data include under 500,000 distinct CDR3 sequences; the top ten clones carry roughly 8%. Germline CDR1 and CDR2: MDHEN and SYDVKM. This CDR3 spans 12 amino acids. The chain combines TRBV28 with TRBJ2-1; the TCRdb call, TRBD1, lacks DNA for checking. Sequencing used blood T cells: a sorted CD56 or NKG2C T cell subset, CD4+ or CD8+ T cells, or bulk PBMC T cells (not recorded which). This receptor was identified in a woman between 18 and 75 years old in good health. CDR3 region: CASSPPVGEQFF.